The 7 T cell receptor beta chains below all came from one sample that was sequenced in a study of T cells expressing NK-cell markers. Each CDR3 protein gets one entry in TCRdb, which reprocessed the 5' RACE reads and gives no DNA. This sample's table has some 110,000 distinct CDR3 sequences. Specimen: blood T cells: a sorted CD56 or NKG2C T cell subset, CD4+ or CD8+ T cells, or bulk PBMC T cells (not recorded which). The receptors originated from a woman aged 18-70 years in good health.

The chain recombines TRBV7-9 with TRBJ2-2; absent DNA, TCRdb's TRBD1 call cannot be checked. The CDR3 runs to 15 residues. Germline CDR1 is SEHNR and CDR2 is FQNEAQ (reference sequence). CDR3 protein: CASSGASPNTGELFF.

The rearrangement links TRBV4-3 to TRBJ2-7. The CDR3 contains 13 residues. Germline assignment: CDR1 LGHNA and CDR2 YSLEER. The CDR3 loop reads CASSQGDAYEQYF.

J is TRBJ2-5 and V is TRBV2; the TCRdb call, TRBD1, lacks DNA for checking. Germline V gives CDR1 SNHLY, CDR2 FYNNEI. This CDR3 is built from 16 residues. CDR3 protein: CASTSFGGQPTETQYF.

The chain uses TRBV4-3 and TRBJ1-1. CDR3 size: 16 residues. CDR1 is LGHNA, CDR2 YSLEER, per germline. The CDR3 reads CASSQDLTQGGTEAFF.

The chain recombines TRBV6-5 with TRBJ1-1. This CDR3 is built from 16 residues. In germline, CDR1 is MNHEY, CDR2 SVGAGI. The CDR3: CASSYNPFTLNTEAFF.

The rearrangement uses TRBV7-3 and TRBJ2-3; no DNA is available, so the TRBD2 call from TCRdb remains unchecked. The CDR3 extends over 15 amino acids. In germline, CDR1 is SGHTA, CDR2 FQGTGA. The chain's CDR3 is CASSPLAGGTDTQYF.

CDR3 residues: CASTPLGEQFF. The chain links TRBV12-3 or TRBV12-4 to TRBJ2-1; no DNA is available, so the TRBD1 call from TCRdb remains unchecked. The CDR3 length is 11 residues.